Presented here are 32 T cell receptor beta chains from one specimen sequenced in a study of blood T cell repertoires in COVID-19 (dated by TCRdb to about 2020). Preparation of the library involved the immunoSEQ multiplex PCR assay. As stored in TCRdb, this immuneACCESS dataset retains in-frame rearrangements with V and J assigned. A fraction of the clones does not appear; measured against another copy, unresolved V genes explain less than half of the discrepancy, and the remainder lacks a known reason. Counted in this sample were 150,000 to 200,000 clones; under 95% of them appeared once. The ten largest clones add up to 15% to 20% of the sample. The sample was peripheral blood. The receptors come from a man between 60 and 75 years old with active or convalescent COVID-19.

The genes are TRBV7-9 and TRBJ1-2, with a possible D match to TRBD1 (6 bases). V gave up 1 base and J gave up 7 bases, with 7 bases separating them. The CDR3 length is 12 residues. Germline V gene data show CDR1 as SEHNR and CDR2 as FQNEAQ (reference sequence). The CDR3 region has the DNA TGTGCCAGCAGCTTAGTAGGGGGTGGCTACACCTTC. This sequence encodes CASSLVGGGYTF.

This clone has only one observation. This sequence joins TRBV7-2 and TRBJ2-7; D ambiguous. CDR3 size: 17 residues. V was clipped by 0 bases and J by 0 bases, with 15 bases between them. The germline V gene has CDR1 SGHTA and CDR2 FQGNSA. The CDR3 is CASSLATPLRSSYEQYF. CDR3 DNA sequence: TGTGCCAGCAGCTTAGCCACACCTTTGAGGAGCTCCTACGAGCAGTACTTC.

This chain uses TRBV21-1 with TRBJ2-5; the table's D call, TRBD2, has no DNA check behind it. TRBV21-1 is a listed pseudogene. The CDR3 is made up of 17 amino acids. The CDR3 spells CASSKFPSGDPRGTQYF. The CDR3 coding sequence is TGTGCCAGCAGCAAATTTCCTAGCGGGGATCCCCGGGGGACCCAGTACTTC.

The rearrangement uses TRBV6-5 and TRBJ1-5, with TRBD1 matching over 8 bases. Looked up from germline, CDR1 is MNHEY and CDR2 is SVGAGI. The junction had 4 bases not matched to a gene; V was cut back by 8 bases and J by 4 bases. This CDR3 is built from 13 residues. Here the CDR3 DNA reads TGTGCCAGCCGATGGACAGGGAATCAGCCCCAGCATTTT. It encodes CASRWTGNQPQHF.

This chain links TRBV18 with TRBJ2-7; D gene ambiguous. The germline gives CDR1 KGHSH, CDR2 LQKENI. V was pared by 3 bases and J by 1 base, with 10 bases between. This CDR3 region has 14 residues. The CDR3 sequence is CASSPSSSSYEQYF. The CDR3 nucleotides are TGTGCCAGCTCACCGAGTAGCTCGTCCTACGAGCAGTACTTC.

The CDR3 spells CSASAPRGKFTEAFF. CDR3 nucleotide sequence: TGCAGTGCTAGTGCCCCTCGGGGTAAGTTCACTGAAGCTTTCTTT. V and J are TRBV20-1 and TRBJ1-1; D is unresolved. V was cut by 3 bases and J by 4 bases, with 18 bases left in between. The CDR3 sequence is 15 residues long. CDR1 is DFQATT, CDR2 SNEGSKA, per germline (reference sequence).

The chain joins TRBV7-2 to TRBJ1-2; 8 bases fit TRBD1. The V gene's germline CDR1 is SGHTA and CDR2 FQGNSA. J was trimmed by 10 bases and V by 1 base; bases with no gene match: 14. The CDR3 loop spans 16 amino acids. In DNA form, the CDR3 reads TGTGCCAGCAGCTTAGGGGACGGACAGGGACTATTCGTCTACACCTTC. As protein: CASSLGDGQGLFVYTF.

This rearrangement joins TRBV18 to TRBJ2-6; 8 bases are shared with TRBD1. CDR3 length: 15 residues. Germline CDR1 is KGHSH and CDR2 is LQKENI. Losses at the gene ends were 5 bases for V and 4 bases for J; bases not matched to a gene: 4. CDR3 region: CASSARTGGANVLTF. In DNA, the CDR3 is TGTGCCAGCTCAGCCAGGACAGGGGGGGCCAACGTCCTGACTTTC.

Points on this clone: The junction and the germline gene differ at one end; a read error may be behind it. The chain has TRBV6-5 and TRBJ2-7; D is perhaps TRBD1 (6 bases). This CDR3 has 14 amino acids. Germline V gene lookup returns CDR1 MNHEY and CDR2 SVGAGI. The CDR3 DNA follows: TGTGCCAGCAGTGACTCACAGGGCTCCTACGAGCAGTACTTC. It codes for CASSDSQGSYEQYF.

CDR3 region: CSGGQSGGGYTF. The CDR3 nucleotides read TGCAGCGGCGGACAGTCTGGCGGTGGCTACACCTTC. This chain uses TRBV29-1 with TRBJ1-2; D is perhaps TRBD1 (6 bases). The V gene lost 7 bases and the J gene lost 7 bases, with 16 bases spanning the gap. This CDR3 region has 12 residues. Germline V lookup: CDR1 SQVTM, CDR2 ANQGSEA.

Comments on this clone: This specimen includes other DNA sequences encoding the same CDR3. This sequence joins TRBV6-5 and TRBJ1-2; D perhaps matches TRBD1 (5 bases). CDR3 size: 14 residues. With 0 bases removed from V and 5 bases from J, the gap between germline ends came to 10 bases. Germline-derived CDR1 and CDR2 are MNHEY and SVGAGI. CDR3 residues: CASSYSRRGYGYTF. The DNA for the CDR3 is TGTGCCAGCAGTTACTCGAGACGGGGGTATGGCTACACCTTC.

The chain has TRBV7-2 and TRBJ2-5, with 9 bases that match TRBD2. The CDR3 is made up of 17 amino acids. CDR1 SGHTA and CDR2 FQGNSA come from the germline V gene. V was clipped by 1 base and J by 4 bases; unmatched bases: 10. CDR3 sequence: CASSLGARGGALETQYF. The CDR3 coding sequence is TGTGCCAGCAGCTTAGGGGCGCGCGGGGGGGCTCTAGAGACCCAGTACTTC.

The chain combines TRBV27 with TRBJ1-2; D not certain. The germline V gene encodes CDR1 MNHEY and CDR2 SMNVEV (reference sequence). The V and J ends lost 5 bases and 4 bases respectively, with 5 bases between them. CDR3 length: 11 residues. Here the CDR3 reads CASSPFYGYTF. The CDR3 coding sequence is TGTGCCAGCAGTCCTTTCTATGGCTACACCTTC.

The rearrangement links TRBV30 to TRBJ1-1; no firm D call. Germline V gives CDR1 GTSNPN, CDR2 SVGIG (reference sequence). Trimming took off 0 bases at V and 5 bases at J, with 13 bases between the two ends. The CDR3 covers 14 residues. CDR3 sequence: CAWSVSQAGTEAFF. CDR3 bases: TGTGCCTGGAGTGTATCCCAGGCGGGGACTGAAGCTTTCTTT.

In this sample, this clone turned up a few times. This sequence joins TRBV18 and TRBJ1-3; D ambiguous. Trimming left V 3 bases short and J 0 bases short, with 9 bases between. Germline lookup yields CDR1 KGHSH and CDR2 LQKENI. The CDR3 totals 15 residues. CDR3 residues: CASSPLTDSGNTIYF. The CDR3 DNA follows: TGTGCCAGCTCACCCCTTACAGACTCTGGAAACACCATATATTTT.

The chain uses TRBV6-2 or TRBV6-3 and TRBJ1-5; D is unclear. Trimming took off 2 bases at V and 2 bases at J, with 13 bases between the two ends. Germline CDR1 is MNHEY and CDR2 is SVGEGT. CDR3 length: 16 amino acids. The CDR3 protein is CASSYGRQLGNQPQHF. The CDR3 DNA sequence: TGTGCCAGCAGTTACGGGAGGCAATTGGGCAATCAGCCCCAGCATTTT.

The rearrangement links TRBV5-1 to TRBJ1-2; 8 bases map to TRBD1. The CDR3 is 15 residues long. V was clipped by 3 bases and J by 4 bases; unmatched bases: 8. CDR1 and CDR2 from the germline V gene are SGHRS and YFSETQ. The CDR3 loop is CASSSDRDFSYGYTF. The CDR3 DNA is TGCGCCAGCAGCTCGGACAGGGATTTTTCCTATGGCTACACCTTC.

The chain links TRBV3-1 (or the pseudogene TRBV3-2) to TRBJ2-5; perhaps TRBD2 as D (6 bases). CDR1 LGHDT and CDR2 YNNKEL come from the germline V gene (reference sequence). Deletions cut 3 bases from V and 4 bases from J, with 21 bases between. This CDR3 is built from 17 residues. The CDR3 DNA follows: TGTGCCAGCAGCCAGAGGCCCGGGACTCTAGCCCGAGAGACCCAGTACTTC. Its translation: CASSQRPGTLARETQYF.

Notes on this clone: The junction does not match germline at one end; this may be a read error. This chain joins TRBV18 and TRBJ1-5; 7 bases fit TRBD1. Germline V gene sequence: CDR1 KGHSH, CDR2 LQKENI. This CDR3 is built from 15 residues. CDR3 loop: CASSPQGMGNQPQHF. The DNA for the CDR3 is TGTGCCAGCTCCCCACAGGGGATGGGCAATCAGCCCCAGCATTTT.

For the CDR3, the DNA is TGCAGCGTTGACCTACAGGGAACTGGGGCCAACGTCCTGACTTTC. Residues: CSVDLQGTGANVLTF. The chain employs TRBV29-1 and TRBJ2-6; TRBD1 might be the D (6 bases). The length of the CDR3 is 15 residues. CDR1 is SQVTM and CDR2 is ANQGSEA in the germline V gene. V lost 3 bases and J 2 bases, leaving 11 bases between the germline ends.

The chain links TRBV7-6 to TRBJ2-1; 10 nucleotides align to TRBD1. CDR1 is SGHVS, CDR2 FNYEAQ, per germline. The CDR3 totals 15 residues. The trim removed 4 bases at V and 2 bases at J, leaving 2 bases unmatched. CDR3 region: CASSSGTGAYNEQFF. The CDR3 region has the DNA TGTGCCAGCAGCTCCGGGACAGGGGCCTACAATGAGCAGTTCTTC. The full variable domain, in which reference TRBV7-6 and TRBJ2-1 provide the parts outside the CDR3, is GAGVSQSPRYKVTKRGQDVALRCDPISGHVSLYWYRQALGQGPEFLTYFNYEAQQDKSGLPNDRFSAERPEGSISTLTIQRTEQRDSAMYRCASSSGTGAYNEQFFGPGTRLTVL.

The genes are TRBV6-5 and TRBJ1-1, with D possibly being TRBD1 (5 bases). Trimming removed 9 bases at V and 1 base at J, with 12 bases between. The CDR3 sequence is 13 residues long. Germline V gene sequence: CDR1 MNHEY, CDR2 SVGAGI. CDR3: CASQQVTNTEAFF. The CDR3, as DNA: TGTGCCAGTCAACAGGTTACGAACACTGAAGCTTTCTTT.

This clone was detected only a few times. This chain uses TRBV10-3 with TRBJ2-7, with 10 nucleotides matching TRBD2. CDR1 ENHRY and CDR2 SYGVKD come from the germline V gene. Losses at the gene ends were 6 bases for V and 5 bases for J; bases not matched to a gene: 4. CDR3 size: 13 residues. For the CDR3, the DNA is TGTGCCATCAGCCCTAGCGGGAGCCACGAGCAGTACTTC. Translated, it gives CAISPSGSHEQYF.

The V call is TRBV11-3, the J call TRBJ2-5; D possibly corresponds to TRBD1 (6 bases). V dropped 5 bases and J dropped 2 bases, with 9 bases sitting between them. The CDR3 consists of 13 residues. Germline V lookup: CDR1 SGHNT, CDR2 YENEEA. The CDR3 region is CASSTGQQETQYF. As DNA, the CDR3 is TGTGCCAGCAGCACCGGACAGCAAGAGACCCAGTACTTC.

This chain connects TRBV6-5 to TRBJ2-4; no clear D. V was pared by 2 bases and J by 9 bases, with 5 bases between. This CDR3 is 11 amino acids long. Germline-derived CDR1 and CDR2 are MNHEY and SVGAGI. The CDR3 loop reads CASSYNGIQYF. CDR3 DNA sequence: TGTGCCAGCAGTTACAACGGCATTCAGTACTTC.

The rearrangement joins TRBV7-7 to TRBJ2-1; 10 nucleotides align to TRBD2. J gave up 0 bases and V 3 bases, and 8 bases lay outside the gene matches. Germline-derived CDR1 and CDR2 are SSHAT and FNYEAQ (reference sequence). This CDR3 comprises 18 residues. CDR3 DNA sequence: TGTGCCAGCAGCTTGGGTGCTAGCGGGGGTCGCTCCTACAATGAGCAGTTCTTC. Translating gives CASSLGASGGRSYNEQFF. Full variable domain (remainder filled in from reference TRBV7-7 and TRBJ2-1): GAGVSQSPRYKVTKRGQDVTLRCDPISSHATLYWYQQALGQGPEFLTYFNYEAQPDKSGLPSDRFSAERPEGSISTLTIQRTEQRDSAMYRCASSLGASGGRSYNEQFFGPGTRLTVL.

This chain uses TRBV5-4 with TRBJ1-6; weak D call: TRBD1 (6 bases). Trimming took off 4 bases at V and 0 bases at J, with 11 bases between the two ends. The CDR3 runs 16 residues. The germline gives CDR1 SGHNT, CDR2 YYREEE (reference sequence). This chain's CDR3 is CASSLDRSSYNSPLHF. The CDR3, as DNA: TGTGCCAGCAGCCTCGACAGGTCCTCCTATAATTCACCCCTCCACTTT.

The chain recombines TRBV11-2 with TRBJ2-3; TRBD1 aligns across 9 bases. With 6 bases clipped from V and 0 bases from J, the junction kept 4 bases outside the gene matches. Per the germline V gene, CDR1 is SGHAT and CDR2 is FQNNGV. This CDR3 has 15 amino acids. The CDR3 reads CASSRGQGSTDTQYF. In DNA form, the CDR3 reads TGTGCCAGCAGTAGAGGACAGGGGAGCACAGATACGCAGTATTTT. The full variable domain, its missing parts supplied by reference TRBV11-2 and TRBJ2-3, is EAGVAQSPRYKIIEKRQSVAFWCNPISGHATLYWYQQILGQGPKLLIQFQNNGVVDDSQLPKDRFSAERLKGVDSTLKIQPAKLEDSAVYLCASSRGQGSTDTQYFGPGTRLTVL.

The V call is TRBV10-3, the J call TRBJ2-1; TRBD1 agrees at 10 bases. The germline V gene has CDR1 ENHRY and CDR2 SYGVKD. CDR3 length: 13 residues. The V segment lost 7 bases and the J segment 7 bases; nucleotides outside the gene matches: 4. CDR3 residues: CAITGTGDNEQFF. CDR3 nucleotide sequence: TGTGCCATCACCGGGACAGGGGATAATGAGCAGTTCTTC.

The CDR3 region is CARSLRQGADTGELFF. The CDR3 DNA reads TGTGCCAGAAGCTTAAGACAGGGGGCCGACACCGGGGAGCTGTTTTTT. The chain carries TRBV5-3 and TRBJ2-2, with 10 bases fitting TRBD1. TRBV5-3 is noted as an ORF with a role that remains uncertain. Trimming took 2 bases from V and 3 from J; bases not matched to a gene: 4. This CDR3 has 16 amino acids.

This clone was detected only once. This chain links TRBV11-2 with TRBJ2-1; 12 positions match TRBD2. V shed 4 bases, J shed 2 bases, and the junction held 3 bases outside the gene matches. This CDR3 region has 16 residues. The V gene's germline CDR1 is SGHAT and CDR2 FQNNGV. CDR3 sequence (DNA): TGTGCCAGCAGCTATCGGACTAGCGGGGCCTACAATGAGCAGTTCTTC. Amino acids: CASSYRTSGAYNEQFF.

The chain employs TRBV2 and TRBJ2-1; D call uncertain. The V end lost 5 bases, the J end lost 4 bases, and 18 bases lay between the germline ends. The CDR3 covers 16 residues. Germline CDR1 and CDR2: SNHLY and FYNNEI. CDR3 bases: TGTGCCAGCAGTTTAATACCGGGTACCTTATACAATGAGCAGTTCTTC. This codes for CASSLIPGTLYNEQFF.